The sequence of this T cell receptor (beta chain) was determined in a study of blood T cells in healthy people across ages (dated by TCRdb to about 2015). Study-level background: In model experiments, template switching captured roughly one uniquely barcoded TCR beta cDNA molecule for every two T cells. Using deep sequencing normalized with unique cDNA molecular identifiers, the study measured how TCR beta repertoire diversity changes with age. Four age groups were formed from the donors: young (average about 17 years), middle-aged (more than 35), aged (62) and long-lived (82). To avoid experimental bias, donors of different ages were spread randomly across the sequencing lanes. The study analyzed two additional independent replicas of 1 million unique cDNA reads from the same blood draw for two donors, one aged 18 to 29 and one aged 80 or older. What the research found in general, with its limitations: Bulk unsorted PBMC profiling prevented conclusive comparison of naive and antigen-experienced compartments. As age increased, observed TCR beta diversity per million T cells dropped in a roughly linear way, and a significant reduction was already evident by age 40. A strong correlation was found between observed TCR beta diversity and the percentage of naive T cells measured by flow cytometry. Compared with the aged group, more naive CD4+ T cells, fewer expanded clones and increased TCR diversity were shown by the long-lived group, suggesting age selection. Estimates of total diversity based on one million sequenced T cells were considered lower bounds and underestimates. Donor CMV infection status was unknown, potentially confounding age-related changes in expanded clonotypes.

From the cysteine through the phenylalanine, the CDR3 covers 13 amino acids. Only the CDR3 region is kept as DNA, spanning 39 bases read in frame from base 1. CDR1 and CDR2 (SGHRS, YFSETQ) derive from the germline V gene. The donors were roughly 38 Caucasian individuals from Russia, aged roughly 6 to 90 years, who were systemically healthy. Around 9.8 milliliters of peripheral blood were collected from each donor into EDTA-treated Vacutainer tubes. Ficoll-Paque density-gradient centrifugation was used to isolate PBMCs, with at least 6 million obtained per sample. Total RNA, at least 5.5 micrograms per sample, was extracted from PBMCs with Trizol reagent. For every donor, flow cytometry on a PBMC aliquot measured the percentage of naive CD45RAhigh/CD27high T cells. To prepare the library, 5' RACE was applied. The sequencer listed for this sample is Illumina HiSeq 2500. The second PCR ran for about 7 to 11 cycles and used a J-beta primer mix along with a sample-barcoded 5' primer. A unique molecular identifier was introduced onto each TCR beta cDNA molecule by a template-switch 5' adaptor carrying 12 random nucleotides. At least 2.5 million CDR3-containing paired-end reads were obtained from each sample. First-strand cDNA synthesis was performed from all RNA using the Mint cDNA synthesis kit, with priming by a TRBC-specific oligonucleotide. After uracil-DNA glycosylase treatment, a first 18-cycle PCR used universal primers M1SS and BC2_uni_R on all cDNA. Processing in the source paper ran as follows. Each sample was normalized by randomly selecting 1 million high-quality reads, each carrying a distinct molecular identifier. Reads sharing molecular identifiers were discarded rather than binned into consensus sequences. CDR3 identification, clonotype clustering and error correction used MiTCR with a Q25 quality threshold and the strictest error-elimination algorithm. A nonparametric unseen species model with Euler transformation was used to estimate a lower bound on total TCR beta diversity. Clones were called with MiXCR by TCRdb after fastp trimmed the public reads at Q25, and only in-frame beta chains were retained. When rows share a CDR3 protein, they turn into one entry using the most common DNA and genes. TCRdb, rather than the study authors, made the V and J calls. A total of 660,000 or so distinct CDR3 sequences appear in this sample, 45% to 65% of them only once. The top ten hold over 30% of the sample.

Concerning this clonotype itself: The antigen this receptor binds is unknown. No quality values exist for individual bases; no much larger clone is one base distant.

Input material: blood. In this chain, TRBV5-1 is recombined with TRBJ2-4, with TRBD1 as a weak D call on 5 bases. The closer fit of TRBJ2-5 to the DNA end suggests the J call may be wrong. The TCR sequence derives from a man in his sixties in good health. This receptor has the CDR3 CASSTTVPETQYF. In nucleotides, the sequence is TGCGCCAGCAGCACGACAGTACCGGAGACCCAGTACTTC.